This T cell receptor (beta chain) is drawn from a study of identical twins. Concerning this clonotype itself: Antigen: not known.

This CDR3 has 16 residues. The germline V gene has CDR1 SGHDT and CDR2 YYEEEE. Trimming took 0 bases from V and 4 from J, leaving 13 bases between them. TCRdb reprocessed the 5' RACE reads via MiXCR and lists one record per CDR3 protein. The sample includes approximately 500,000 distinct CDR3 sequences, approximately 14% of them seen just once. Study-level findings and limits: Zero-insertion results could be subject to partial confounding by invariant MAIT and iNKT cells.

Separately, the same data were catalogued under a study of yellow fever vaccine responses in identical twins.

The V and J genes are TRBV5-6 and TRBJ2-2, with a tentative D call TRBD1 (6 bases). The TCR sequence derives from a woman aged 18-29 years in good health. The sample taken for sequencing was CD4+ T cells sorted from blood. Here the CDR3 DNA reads TGTGCCAGCAGCTTGGTCGGGGACACAATCACCGGGGAGCTGTTTTTT. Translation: CASSLVGDTITGELFF.